Listed here are 29 T cell receptor beta chains from one sample, sequenced in a study of regulatory T cells in long-lasting Graves disease. Both iRepertoire HTBI primers and Arm-PCR of CDR3 regions were used to build the TCR beta libraries. Each CDR3 protein is one row after TCRdb ran MiXCR on the multiplex PCR reads. Of over 350,000 distinct CDR3 sequences listed, approximately 15% were seen once; the top ten hold roughly 8%. Sample time point: newly diagnosed GD, antithyroid drugs for less than 3 months. Making the TCR library involved RNA that had been extracted from PBMCs. These data also formed part of another study, on T cells in Graves' hyperthyroidism and ophthalmopathy.

The starting material was peripheral blood mononuclear cells (PBMCs), obtained at new diagnosis, from a patient treated with antithyroid drugs. The receptors here all came from a woman aged 35 to 49 with Graves disease.

This clonotype was seen at least ten times. The chain carries TRBV28 and TRBJ2-5, with 9 bases fitting TRBD2. Trimming at V came to 8 bases and at J to 5 bases, leaving 12 bases not matched to a gene. The germline gives CDR1 MDHEN, CDR2 SYDVKM. The CDR3 is made up of 15 amino acids. The CDR3 loop is CASDGLASIRETQYF. In DNA, the CDR3 is TGTGCCAGCGACGGACTAGCGTCGATTCGGGAGACCCAGTACTTC.

This chain connects TRBV4-1 to TRBJ1-2; D call uncertain. Germline CDR1 is MGHRA and CDR2 is YSYEKL. This CDR3 has 16 residues. V was pared by 0 bases and J by 4 bases, with 15 bases between. The CDR3: CASSQEALALIYGYTF. The CDR3 DNA is TGCGCCAGCAGCCAAGAGGCATTGGCCCTAATCTATGGCTACACCTTC.

Only one count was recorded for this clonotype. With a much larger clone just one base away, this may be a read error. V is TRBV27 and J is TRBJ2-7, with 7 bases matching TRBD1. Germline values: CDR1 MNHEY, CDR2 SMNVEV (reference sequence). This CDR3 is 15 amino acids long. The CDR3 nucleotides are TGTGCCAGCAGTTTATCGTGGGACAGATCCTACGGGCAGTACTTC. This translates into CASSLSWDRSYGQYF.

This clonotype occurred many times. The J gene is TRBJ1-2, the V gene TRBV28; the D is unclear. The germline CDR1 and CDR2 sequences are MDHEN and SYDVKM. This CDR3 has 13 residues. The V gene lost 6 bases and the J gene lost 4 bases, with 12 bases spanning the gap. The CDR3 DNA sequence: TGTGCCAGCAGCTCAAACTACCGCTATGGCTACACCTTC. Residues: CASSSNYRYGYTF.

With respect to this clonotype: This clone may be a read error of a much larger clone one base away. The chain couples TRBV7-8 to TRBJ2-3, with 12 nucleotides matching TRBD2. The V and J ends lost 4 bases and 6 bases, in that order; junction bases with no gene match: 11. The CDR3 contains 17 residues. Germline V CDR1 and CDR2: SGHVS, FQNEAQ. The CDR3 is CASSSVRLAGGRDTQYF. The DNA for the CDR3 is TGTGCCAGCAGCTCAGTACGGCTAGCGGGAGGGCGGGATACGCAGTATTTT. Using reference TRBV7-8 and TRBJ2-3 for the parts outside the CDR3, the full variable domain is GAGVSQSPRYKVAKRGQDVALRCDPISGHVSLFWYQQALGQGPEFLTYFQNEAQLDKSGLPSDRFFAERPEGSVSTLKIQRTQQEDSAVYLCASSSVRLAGGRDTQYFGPGTRLTVL.

The chain couples TRBV18 to TRBJ1-5, with TRBD1 identical over 7 bases. This CDR3 is 14 amino acids long. Germline V gives CDR1 KGHSH, CDR2 LQKENI. Trimming at V came to 1 base and at J to 8 bases, leaving 5 bases not matched to a gene. CDR3 sequence: CASSPRQGSEPQHF. In nucleotides, the CDR3 is TGTGCCAGCTCACCACGACAGGGTTCCGAGCCCCAGCATTTT.

This clonotype was detected many times. The V and J genes are TRBV27 and TRBJ2-7, with D possibly being TRBD1 or TRBD2 (5 bases each). The V end was cut by 1 base, the J end by 3 bases, with 13 bases between. Germline-derived CDR1 and CDR2 are MNHEY and SMNVEV (reference sequence). This CDR3 comprises 15 residues. CDR3 loop: CASSLFPGLLYEQYF. The CDR3 DNA follows: TGTGCCAGCAGTTTATTCCCGGGGCTACTCTACGAGCAGTACTTC.

This clonotype has a count of ten or more. This chain uses TRBV2 with TRBJ2-7, with D perhaps matching TRBD2 (6 bases). The CDR3 loop spans 14 amino acids. CDR1 and CDR2 (germline): SNHLY, FYNNEI. Deletions cut 3 bases from V and 4 bases from J, with 13 bases between. The CDR3 region is CASSDLPGAYEQYF. The CDR3, as DNA: TGTGCCAGCAGTGATCTGCCGGGAGCTTACGAGCAGTACTTC.

This clonotype came up many times. The chain links TRBV27 to TRBJ2-5; 11 bases line up with TRBD2. The CDR3 is 16 amino acids. CDR1 is MNHEY, CDR2 SMNVEV, per germline (reference sequence). Losses at the gene ends were 6 bases for V and 5 bases for J; bases not matched to a gene: 11. CDR3 DNA sequence: TGTGCCAGCAGAACTAGCGGGAGTTACACAAGGGAGACCCAGTACTTC. This translates into CASRTSGSYTRETQYF.

The rearrangement links TRBV30 to TRBJ2-7; D may be TRBD2 (6 bases). Germline CDR1 GTSNPN, CDR2 SVGIG (reference sequence). The CDR3 totals 12 residues. Between the trimmed V and J ends, which lost 5 bases and 3 bases, there was a span of 11 bases. CDR3 sequence reads: CAWGGSFYEQYF. The CDR3 DNA reads as TGTGCCTGGGGGGGGTCCTTCTACGAGCAGTACTTC.

This clonotype was observed a handful of times. The genes are TRBV28 and TRBJ2-3; D is perhaps TRBD1 or TRBD2 (5 bases each). Trimming stripped 8 bases from V and 3 bases from J, with 6 bases between. Germline V gives CDR1 MDHEN, CDR2 SYDVKM. The CDR3 is made up of 11 amino acids. CDR3 coding DNA: TGTGCCAGCGGGGGTACAGATACGCAGTATTTT. It codes for CASGGTDTQYF.

This clonotype showed up many times. The chain uses TRBV20-1 and TRBJ2-7, with 10 bases matching TRBD2. The CDR3 totals 14 residues. J was trimmed by 1 base and V by 3 bases; bases with no gene match: 3. The germline CDR1 and CDR2 sequences are DFQATT and SNEGSKA (reference sequence). The CDR3 coding sequence is TGCAGTGCTAGTAAGCGGGAGGGATCCTACGAGCAGTACTTC. It is translated as CSASKREGSYEQYF.

This clonotype appeared a few times. The chain has TRBV5-4 and TRBJ2-1; D may be TRBD1 or TRBD2 (6 bases each). Trimming removed 4 bases at V and 0 bases at J, with 20 bases between. Per the germline V gene, CDR1 is SGHNT and CDR2 is YYREEE (reference sequence). The CDR3 covers 18 residues. The CDR3 DNA reads as TGTGCCAGCAGCCCAAGGGGGACGGCGGGACACTCCTACAATGAGCAGTTCTTC. Amino acid sequence: CASSPRGTAGHSYNEQFF. The whole variable domain, remainder taken from reference TRBV5-4 and TRBJ2-1, is ETGVTQSPTHLIKTRGQQVTLRCSSQSGHNTVSWYQQALGQGPQFIFQYYREEENGRGNFPPRFSGLQFPNYSSELNVNALELDDSALYLCASSPRGTAGHSYNEQFFGPGTRLTVL.

This sequence joins TRBV7-9 and TRBJ2-1, with TRBD2 matching over 13 bases. The CDR3 runs 15 residues. Germline assignment: CDR1 SEHNR and CDR2 FQNEAQ (reference sequence). The junction had 3 bases not matched to a gene; V was cut back by 6 bases and J by 4 bases. CDR3 DNA sequence: TGTGCCAGCAGAGCGGGACTAGCGGGGTACAATGAGCAGTTCTTC. It specifies CASRAGLAGYNEQFF. The full variable domain, its missing parts supplied by reference TRBV7-9 and TRBJ2-1, is DTGVSQNPRHKITKRGQNVTFRCDPISEHNRLYWYRQTLGQGPEFLTYFQNEAQLEKSRLLSDRFSAERPKGSFSTLEIQRTEQGDSAMYLCASRAGLAGYNEQFFGPGTRLTVL.

This clonotype occurred a few times. This chain connects TRBV7-2 to TRBJ1-2, with TRBD1 identical over 7 bases. Unmatched junction bases numbered 9, after V lost 4 bases and J lost 4 bases. Germline CDR1 and CDR2: SGHTA and FQGNSA. This CDR3 region has 15 residues. The CDR3 coding sequence is TGTGCCAGCAGCTCCGACAGGGTCGACAGCTATGGCTACACCTTC. Amino acids: CASSSDRVDSYGYTF.

V and J are TRBV7-9 and TRBJ2-1; D uncertain. Germline CDR1 and CDR2: SEHNR and FQNEAQ (reference sequence). CDR3 length: 13 amino acids. Deletions cut 0 bases from V and 8 bases from J, with 8 bases between. The CDR3 DNA reads TGTGCCAGCAGCTTAGCAGTGAGCCATGAGCAGTTCTTC. Translated, it gives CASSLAVSHEQFF.

The rearrangement joins TRBV4-1 to TRBJ2-1; the D call may be TRBD1 or TRBD2 (6 bases each). The CDR3 has 16 residues. The germline CDR1 and CDR2 sequences are MGHRA and YSYEKL. Trimming removed 0 bases from V and 8 bases from J, with 17 bases in between. The DNA for the CDR3 is TGCGCCAGCAGCCAAGATTTCGGGATGGGGGGCTATGAGCAGTTCTTC. This codes for CASSQDFGMGGYEQFF.

This clonotype was seen at least ten times. The gene calls are TRBV6-1 and TRBJ2-2; D is ambiguous. V lost 2 bases and J lost 4, with 14 bases in between. The CDR3 contains 16 residues. CDR1 is MNHNS, CDR2 SASEGT, per germline. The CDR3 bases are TGTGCCAGCAGTGAACTTGGCAGACTCAGCACCGGGGAGCTGTTTTTT. Translating it yields CASSELGRLSTGELFF.

Many counts were recorded for this clonotype. The V gene is TRBV11-2, the J gene TRBJ2-3; no clear D gene. Germline V gene sequence: CDR1 SGHAT, CDR2 FQNNGV. V was cut by 1 base and J by 3 bases, with 8 bases left in between. The CDR3 extends over 14 amino acids. Written as DNA, the CDR3 is TGTGCCAGCAGCTTAGGGGCCTATACAGATACGCAGTATTTT. Encoded protein: CASSLGAYTDTQYF.

This clonotype was seen only a few times. The chain uses TRBV5-1 and TRBJ2-1; 7 nucleotides line up with TRBD2. The V gene's germline CDR1 is SGHRS and CDR2 YFSETQ. This CDR3 region has 15 residues. Trimming cost V 4 bases and J 10 bases; bases outside gene matches: 14. DNA of the CDR3: TGCGCCAGCAGCCCGGCGGGGACTATCCCATTGGAGCAGTTCTTC. Translated, it gives CASSPAGTIPLEQFF.

This clonotype was seen a handful of times. The chain couples TRBV29-1 to TRBJ2-5, with 13 bases fitting TRBD2. CDR1 and CDR2 (germline): SQVTM, ANQGSEA. V shed 5 bases and J 4 bases; nucleotides not matched to a gene: 4. The CDR3 contains 14 residues. The CDR3 DNA sequence: TGCAGCGTTTCCGGGACTAGCGGGACAGAGACCCAGTACTTC. Amino acids: CSVSGTSGTETQYF.

Ten or more counts support this clonotype. The chain has TRBV20-1 and TRBJ1-2, with D possibly matching TRBD1 (5 bases). The germline CDR1 and CDR2 sequences are DFQATT and SNEGSKA (reference sequence). Trimming took off 1 base at V and 8 bases at J, with 14 bases between the two ends. The length of the CDR3 is 13 residues. CDR3 nucleotide sequence: TGCAGTGCTAGAGGAGAAGGGGAAGGGGGCTACACCTTC. Translated: CSARGEGEGGYTF.

This clonotype was recorded many times. The rearrangement links TRBV11-2 to TRBJ1-6, with D uncertain. The CDR3 is 12 amino acids. The V end lost 5 bases, the J end lost 7 bases, and 6 bases lay between the germline ends. Germline V gives CDR1 SGHAT, CDR2 FQNNGV. The CDR3 protein is CASSRWNSPLHF. Here the CDR3 DNA reads TGTGCCAGCAGCCGGTGGAATTCACCCCTCCACTTT.

CDR3 sequence (DNA): TGTGCCAGCAGCGTAGACGGGGGCGTCACAGATACGCAGTATTTT. Translating it yields CASSVDGGVTDTQYF. V gene TRBV9 combines with J gene TRBJ2-3; D is tentatively TRBD1 or TRBD2 (6 bases each). CDR1 and CDR2 from the germline V gene are SGDLS and YYNGEE. There are 15 residues in the CDR3. Trimming took off 0 bases at V and 2 bases at J, with 10 bases between the two ends.

In this sample, this clonotype turned up many times. The chain carries TRBV29-1 and TRBJ2-1; perhaps D is TRBD1 or TRBD2 (6 bases each). The CDR3 covers 14 residues. Trimming took off 6 bases at V and 9 bases at J, with 21 bases between the two ends. Per the germline V gene, CDR1 is SQVTM and CDR2 is ANQGSEA. The CDR3 here is CSVKISGLQGEQFF. Here the CDR3 DNA reads TGCAGCGTGAAGATTAGCGGTCTACAGGGTGAGCAGTTCTTC.

This clonotype has a count of ten or more. The chain uses TRBV12-3 or TRBV12-4 and TRBJ2-1; D unclear. With 4 bases removed from V and 7 bases from J, the gap between germline ends came to 17 bases. There are 15 residues in the CDR3. The CDR3 DNA reads as TGTGCCAGCAGTTCCCCCGAGATTACCCTGAATGAGCAGTTCTTC. It yields the protein CASSSPEITLNEQFF.

This clonotype has just a few counts. The chain joins TRBV11-2 to TRBJ1-3; 9 bases agree with TRBD1. The CDR3 is 17 residues long. Germline V gene data show CDR1 as SGHAT and CDR2 as FQNNGV. V lost 8 bases to trimming and J lost 1 base; unmatched junction nucleotides: 12. The CDR3 DNA reads as TGTGCCAGCCGGACAGGGGAATTATTCCCGTCTGGAAACACCATATATTTT. The encoded protein is CASRTGELFPSGNTIYF. The full variable domain, completed using reference TRBV11-2 and TRBJ1-3, is EAGVAQSPRYKIIEKRQSVAFWCNPISGHATLYWYQQILGQGPKLLIQFQNNGVVDDSQLPKDRFSAERLKGVDSTLKIQPAKLEDSAVYLCASRTGELFPSGNTIYFGEGSWLTVV.

This clonotype was observed a single time. A read error is likely here: a far larger clone is one base away. This chain links TRBV11-2 with TRBJ1-1; D gene unclear. Germline-derived CDR1 and CDR2 are SGHAT and FQNNGV. The CDR3 has 13 amino acids. The CDR3 sequence: CGSSLGSLGGAFF. DNA of the CDR3: TGTGGCAGCAGCTTAGGCAGCCTCGGTGGGGCTTTCTTT.

This clonotype has a handful of counts. The gene calls are TRBV18 and TRBJ2-7; D uncertain. The ends were cut back, 2 bases at V and 2 bases at J, with 10 bases in the middle. This CDR3 has 14 amino acids. Germline V gives CDR1 KGHSH, CDR2 LQKENI. The CDR3 protein is CASSPNKLTYEQYF. The DNA of the CDR3 is TGTGCCAGCTCACCAAACAAGCTAACCTACGAGCAGTACTTC.